The present T cell receptor beta chain was sequenced within a study of blood T cell repertoires in COVID-19. About the research overall: Material from acute and convalescent COVID-19 was sourced from the United States, Italy and Spain. T cells, B-cell-depleted T cells, or PBMCs provided the cDNA or gDNA that served as material.

The cohort comprised adults aged 18 to 89 years residing in approximately 25 US areas. CDR3 size: 14 residues. Germline V gene lookup returns CDR1 LNHDA and CDR2 SQIVND (reference sequence). Between the trimmed V and J ends, which lost 3 bases and 1 base, there was a span of 7 bases. As processed by the authors: By means of reference gene primer amplification, nucleated cell counts were estimated. Sequenced by immunoSEQ multiplex PCR; TCRdb stores in-frame clones only, minus some. V and J calls and clone size are those listed in that table; D and trimming were worked out from the DNA. The data hold about 220,000 clones, with approximately 80% observed a single time.

Material: PBMCs or T cells enriched from blood (not recorded which). This clonotype originated in a woman between 35 and 50 years old with acute COVID-19. The chain recombines TRBV19 with TRBJ1-5; a possible D gene is TRBD1 (6 bases). The CDR3 coding sequence is TGTGCCAGTAGTATCGGACAGAGCAATCAGCCCCAGCATTTT. Protein: CASSIGQSNQPQHF.